A selection of T cell receptor beta chains follows, all from one sample in a study of cytomegalovirus exposure and HLA in healthy donors. Sequencing was performed with immunoSEQ multiplex PCR; in TCRdb, only in-frame clones are kept and a portion is missing. Among 150,000 to 200,000 clones listed, around 68% were seen once. Specimen: PBMCs. The receptors were sampled from a woman aged 40 to 50 in good health and CMV-seropositive. CDR3s leave out the opening cysteine and the closing phenylalanine or tryptophan. A clone size is listed for some rows: how often the clone was seen (once, few, many), or a class if it is expanded.

J gene	V gene	clone size	CDR3 protein
TRBJ1-1	TRBV9	few	ASSPLPILNTEAF
TRBJ2-1	TRBV19	.	ASSMKGAGFYEQF
TRBJ1-1	TRBV5-1	once	ASSVQTGGNTESF
TRBJ1-5	TRBV19	once	ASSTQGSNQPQH
TRBJ2-1	TRBV19	.	ASSPGGNEQF
TRBJ2-3	TRBV5-1	once	ASSRAGEDTQY
TRBJ2-7	TRBV7-6	.	ASSSTGGLLGTYEQY
TRBJ1-5	TRBV2	.	ASSEAKWAGANQPQN
TRBJ2-2	TRBV9	.	ASSVGTTSDTGELF
TRBJ1-2	TRBV15	.	ATSRDSFMGGPHGYT